What follows are 16 T cell receptor beta chains derived from one specimen sequenced in a study of T cells in Graves' hyperthyroidism and ophthalmopathy. Researchers amplified the TCR beta CDR3 regions from RNA transcripts. First-round RT-PCR targeting the TCR CDR3 was performed with the HTBI primer set. TCRdb reprocessed the multiplex PCR reads with MiXCR, giving one entry per CDR3 protein. The profile shows over 450,000 distinct CDR3 sequences, under 15% of them singletons. The specimen sequenced was blood. These receptors all come from a woman aged 18-35 years with Graves' hyperthyroidism.

On this clonotype: Since a much larger clone is just one base distant, this may be a read error. V gene TRBV2 combines with J gene TRBJ2-7; TRBD2 might be the D (5 bases). The V and J ends lost 0 bases and 1 base respectively, with 10 bases between them. This CDR3 region has 15 residues. The germline CDR1 and CDR2 sequences are SNHLY and FYNNEI. The DNA of the CDR3 is TGTGCCAGCAGTGAAGCGCCACGGACTTCCTACGAGCAGTACGTC. Encoded protein: CASSEAPRTSYEQYV.

The chain combines TRBV2 with TRBJ2-5, with 9 bases identical to TRBD2. Trimming took 7 bases from V and 5 from J; bases not matched to a gene: 11. Germline V gives CDR1 SNHLY, CDR2 FYNNEI. The CDR3 length is 15 residues. Here the CDR3 DNA reads TGTGCCAGCAAACGCTCTAGCGGGAATCAGGAGACCCAGTACTTC. Translated: CASKRSSGNQETQYF. Drawing the rest from reference TRBV2 and TRBJ2-5, the complete variable domain is EPEVTQTPSHQVTQMGQEVILRCVPISNHLYFYWYRQILGQKVEFLVSFYNNEISEKSEIFDDQFSVERPDGSNFTLKIRSTKLEDSAMYFCASKRSSGNQETQYFGPGTRLLVL.

The chain is built from TRBV11-3 and TRBJ1-4; D uncertain. CDR1 and CDR2 (germline): SGHNT, YENEEA. CDR3 length: 14 amino acids. Trimming removed 5 bases from V and 1 base from J, with 8 bases in between. The CDR3 region has the DNA TGTGCCAGCAGCCCAGTGGGAACTAATGAAAAACTGTTTTTT. It yields the protein CASSPVGTNEKLFF.

This sequence joins TRBV4-1 and TRBJ2-1; perhaps TRBD2 as D (5 bases). The CDR3 is made up of 17 amino acids. Germline loops: CDR1 MGHRA, CDR2 YSYEKL. V lost 1 base to trimming and J lost 3 bases, with 16 bases between them. The CDR3 here is CASSQVSSGGIYNEQFF. As DNA, the CDR3 is TGCGCCAGCAGCCAAGTAAGCAGCGGAGGCATCTACAATGAGCAGTTCTTC.

This clonotype was counted a few times. This could be a read error, since a much larger clone is one nucleotide away. The chain combines TRBV11-3 with TRBJ1-1, with 7 bases that match TRBD1. The V gene's germline CDR1 is SGHNT and CDR2 YENEEA. The V gene end was trimmed by 5 bases and the J gene end by 0 bases; junction bases not matched to a gene: 6. This CDR3 comprises 15 residues. The CDR3 sequence is CASSPGQTLNTEAFF. The CDR3 region has the DNA TGTGCCAGCAGCCCGGGACAGACCTTGAACACTGAAGCTTTCTTT. Based on the CDR3 plus reference TRBV11-3 and TRBJ1-1, the full variable domain is EAGVVQSPRYKIIEKKQPVAFWCNPISGHNTLYWYLQNLGQGPELLIRYENEEAVDDSQLPKDRFSAERLKGVDSTLKIQPAELGDSAVYLCASSPGQTLNTEAFFGQGTRLTVV.

This clonotype was recorded many times. This chain links TRBV27 with TRBJ1-3; no definite D call. Trimming cost V 2 bases and J 3 bases, with 8 bases left between them. Germline CDR1 reads MNHEY; CDR2 reads SMNVEV (reference sequence). The CDR3 loop spans 14 amino acids. CDR3 DNA: TGTGCCAGCAGTTTAAGGGATGGTGGAAACACCATATATTTT. The encoded protein is CASSLRDGGNTIYF.

This clonotype occurred many times. V is TRBV29-1 and J is TRBJ2-3; 13 bases are shared with TRBD2. V shed 7 bases and J 5 bases; nucleotides not matched to a gene: 6. CDR1 is SQVTM and CDR2 is ANQGSEA in the germline V gene. There are 14 residues in the CDR3. The CDR3 is CSASGLAGQDTQYF. CDR3 bases: TGCAGCGCATCGGGACTAGCGGGACAAGATACGCAGTATTTT.

This clonotype was seen only a few times. The V gene is TRBV13, the J gene TRBJ2-1; 7 bases align to TRBD2. The germline V gene encodes CDR1 PRHDT and CDR2 FYEKMQ (reference sequence). V shed 4 bases, J shed 1 base, and the junction held 4 bases outside the gene matches. The CDR3 length is 15 residues. The CDR3 DNA is TGTGCCAGCAGCTGGGAGGGTTCGTCCTACAATGAGCAGTTCTTC. Its translation is CASSWEGSSYNEQFF.

This chain connects TRBV5-1 to TRBJ2-2; 8 bases fit TRBD2. The CDR3 has 14 amino acids. Germline V gives CDR1 SGHRS, CDR2 YFSETQ. Losses at the gene ends were 4 bases for V and 5 bases for J; bases not matched to a gene: 4. As DNA, the CDR3 is TGCGCCAGCAGCGGTGGGACTAGGACCGGGGAGCTGTTTTTT. Amino acids: CASSGGTRTGELFF.

This clonotype came up a few times. The chain recombines TRBV20-1 with TRBJ2-3; D is uncertain. CDR1 and CDR2 (germline): DFQATT, SNEGSKA (reference sequence). V lost 4 bases, J lost 2 bases, and 16 bases lay in between. The CDR3 runs to 15 residues. Written as DNA, the CDR3 is TGCAGTGCTACTCCGTCGAGACCCGACACAGATACGCAGTATTTT. Translated: CSATPSRPDTDTQYF.

V and J are TRBV28 and TRBJ1-4; D may be TRBD1 (6 bases). The CDR3 has 14 residues. Germline CDR1 reads MDHEN; CDR2 reads SYDVKM. Trimming stripped 3 bases from V and 8 bases from J, with 13 bases between. The CDR3 DNA follows: TGTGCCAGCAGTTTGTACGGACAGTTAGAAAAACTGTTTTTT. As protein: CASSLYGQLEKLFF.

This clonotype has at least ten counts. As DNA, the CDR3 is TGCGCCAGCAGCTTGGAGGTCGGAGGGACTGAAGCTTTCTTT. Protein sequence: CASSLEVGGTEAFF. The rearrangement uses TRBV5-1 and TRBJ1-1; D is unresolved. The CDR3 has 14 amino acids. The germline V and J ends were trimmed by 0 bases and 5 bases, with 11 bases remaining between them. Germline V gives CDR1 SGHRS, CDR2 YFSETQ.

In its sample, this clonotype was seen many times. J is TRBJ2-3 and V is TRBV29-1; perhaps TRBD2 as D (5 bases). V shed 8 bases and J shed 2 bases, with 20 bases lying between them. Germline CDR1 and CDR2: SQVTM and ANQGSEA. The CDR3 length is 15 residues. In DNA form, the CDR3 reads TGCAGCTTCGTTGTGGACTGGACGTACACAGATACGCAGTATTTT. Protein sequence: CSFVVDWTYTDTQYF.

This clonotype occurred a few times. V is TRBV20-1 and J is TRBJ2-7; 9 bases match TRBD2. Germline V gene sequence: CDR1 DFQATT, CDR2 SNEGSKA (reference sequence). This CDR3 region has 14 residues. J was trimmed by 0 bases and V by 4 bases; bases with no gene match: 4. CDR3 DNA: TGCAGTGCTATCCGACTAGCGGACTCCTACGAGCAGTACGTC. Its protein is CSAIRLADSYEQYV.

There are a few counts of this clonotype. This chain uses TRBV14 with TRBJ1-1; D remains unclear. Deletions cut 0 bases from V and 4 bases from J, with 9 bases between. The CDR3 consists of 14 residues. The germline gives CDR1 SGHDN, CDR2 FVKESK. The CDR3 here is CASSQDLRITEAFF. The CDR3 DNA follows: TGTGCCAGCAGCCAAGATCTGAGGATCACTGAAGCTTTCTTT.

This clonotype was observed a few times. This chain connects TRBV29-1 to TRBJ2-1, with D tentatively TRBD2 (5 bases). Germline CDR1 and CDR2: SQVTM and ANQGSEA. Deletions cut 5 bases from V and 0 bases from J, with 8 bases between. The CDR3 runs to 13 residues. The CDR3 region is CSVLGSSYNEQFF. In DNA form, the CDR3 reads TGCAGCGTTCTGGGGAGCTCCTACAATGAGCAGTTCTTC.